Described below is a single T cell receptor (beta chain) sequence and its context. Sequencing relied on a cDNA template that was reverse transcribed from extracted RNA. This table comes from immunoSEQ multiplex PCR, and its TCRdb copy is limited to in-frame clones, with some not included. The sample has over 85,000 clones, approximately 60% seen once. The data originate from a study of CD8+ T cells in alopecia areata. V lost 1 base and J lost 3; bases outside the gene matches: 5. This CDR3 region has 17 residues. Germline CDR1 is LGHNA and CDR2 is YSLEER. Described treatment: oral pan-JAK inhibitor, 5-10 mg twice daily. Separation by sorting yielded CD4+ and CD8+ T cells from PBMCs.

This TCR derives from a human donor with alopecia areata. Sequencing was performed on CD8+ T cells sorted from blood, taken at week 4, from a patient treated with tofacitinib. This rearrangement joins TRBV4-3 to TRBJ1-4, with TRBD1 matching 10 bases. DNA for the CDR3: TGCGCCAGCAGCCAAGGGGGACAGGGGTTTTCTAATGAAAAACTGTTTTTT. Amino acid sequence: CASSQGGQGFSNEKLFF.